This TCR beta chain was recorded in a study of CD8 T cells in Susac syndrome. Sequencing targeted TCR beta in blood CD8+ and CD4+ T cells. Matching for age and sex applied to the controls, who were healthy donors. The CD8+ and CD4+ T cells were isolated magnetically using a negative isolation approach, whereas the TEMRA cells were enriched by FACS. Reverse transcription of about 0.5 to 1 ug RNA was performed with random hexamers. The method of amplification for TCR beta CDR3 was immunoSEQ multiplex PCR, covering 54 Vbeta and 13 Jbeta. TCRdb processed the immunoSEQ multiplex PCR reads anew with MiXCR; each CDR3 protein has one entry. The data hold about 200,000 distinct CDR3 sequences, with roughly 95% observed a single time. This CDR3 has 13 residues. CDR1 is DFQATT and CDR2 is SNEGSKA in the germline V gene (reference sequence). The trim removed 1 base at V and 10 bases at J, leaving 5 bases unmatched.

The sample taken for sequencing was CD4+ T cells from PBMCs. The J gene is TRBJ2-1, the V gene TRBV20-1; 9 bases agree with TRBD2. The TCR originated in a human donor in good health. For the CDR3, the DNA is TGCAGTGCTAGAGTGGTAGCGGGAGACGAGCAGTTCTTC. Its protein product is CSARVVAGDEQFF.